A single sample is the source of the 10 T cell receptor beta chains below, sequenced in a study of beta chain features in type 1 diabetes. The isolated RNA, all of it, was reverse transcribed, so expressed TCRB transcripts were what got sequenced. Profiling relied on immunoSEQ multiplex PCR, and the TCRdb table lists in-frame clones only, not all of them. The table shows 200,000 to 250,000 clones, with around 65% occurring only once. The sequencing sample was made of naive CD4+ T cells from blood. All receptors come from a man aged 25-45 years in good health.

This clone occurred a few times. The CDR3 is CASSQDRSGELFF. CDR3 nucleotides: TGCGCCAGCAGCCAAGATCGCTCCGGGGAGCTGTTTTTT. V is TRBV4-3 and J is TRBJ2-2; D is undetermined. The CDR3 runs to 13 residues. Germline-derived CDR1 and CDR2 are LGHNA and YSLEER. Between the trimmed V and J ends, which lost 0 bases and 6 bases, there was a span of 5 bases.

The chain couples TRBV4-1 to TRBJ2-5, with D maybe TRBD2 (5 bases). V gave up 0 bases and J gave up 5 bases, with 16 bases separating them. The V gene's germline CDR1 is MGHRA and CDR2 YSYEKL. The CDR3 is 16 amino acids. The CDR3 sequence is CASSQDSGARGETQYF. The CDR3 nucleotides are TGCGCCAGCAGCCAAGATTCGGGCGCCCGAGGGGAGACCCAGTACTTC.

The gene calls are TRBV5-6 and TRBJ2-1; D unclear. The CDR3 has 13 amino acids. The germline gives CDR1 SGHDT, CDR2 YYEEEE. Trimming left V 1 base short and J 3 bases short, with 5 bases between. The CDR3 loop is CASSLIIYNEQFF. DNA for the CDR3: TGTGCCAGCAGCTTGATAATCTACAATGAGCAGTTCTTC.

CDR3 sequence (DNA): TGTGCCAGCAGCGTAGGGACAGCCACTGAAGCTTTCTTT. It encodes CASSVGTATEAFF. The rearrangement links TRBV9 to TRBJ1-1; D is perhaps TRBD1 (6 bases). In germline, CDR1 is SGDLS, CDR2 YYNGEE. Trimming took 0 bases from V and 4 from J, leaving 7 bases between them. The CDR3 runs to 13 residues.

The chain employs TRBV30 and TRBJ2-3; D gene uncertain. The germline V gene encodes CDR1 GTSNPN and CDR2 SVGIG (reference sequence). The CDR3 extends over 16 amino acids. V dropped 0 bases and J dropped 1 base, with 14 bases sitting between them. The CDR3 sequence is CAWSVGPASGTDTQYF. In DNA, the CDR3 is TGTGCCTGGAGTGTAGGGCCCGCCAGCGGCACAGATACGCAGTATTTT.

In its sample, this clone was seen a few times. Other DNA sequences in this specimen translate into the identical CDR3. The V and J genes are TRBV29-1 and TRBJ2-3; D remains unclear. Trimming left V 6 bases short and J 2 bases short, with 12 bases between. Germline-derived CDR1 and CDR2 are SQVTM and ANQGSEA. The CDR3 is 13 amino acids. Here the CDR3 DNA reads TGCAGCGTCGCTGGGGTGAACACAGATACGCAGTATTTT. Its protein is CSVAGVNTDTQYF.

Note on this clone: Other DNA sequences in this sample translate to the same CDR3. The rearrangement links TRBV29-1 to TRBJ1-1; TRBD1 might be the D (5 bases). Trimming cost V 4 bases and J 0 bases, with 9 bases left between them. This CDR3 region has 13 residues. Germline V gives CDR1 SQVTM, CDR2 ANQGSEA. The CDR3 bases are TGCAGCGTTGCTGGGACCATGAACACTGAAGCTTTCTTT. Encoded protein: CSVAGTMNTEAFF.

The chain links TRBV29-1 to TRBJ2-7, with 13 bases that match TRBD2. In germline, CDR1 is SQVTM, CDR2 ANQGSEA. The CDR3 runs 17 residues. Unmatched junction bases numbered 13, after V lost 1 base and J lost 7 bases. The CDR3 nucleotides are TGCAGCGTTGAAGTTGGGAGGGGAGGACTAGCGGGAGTTGAGCAGTACTTC. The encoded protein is CSVEVGRGGLAGVEQYF.

The CDR3 is CASSLWARIQYF. In nucleotides, the CDR3 is TGTGCCAGCAGCTTGTGGGCTAGGATCCAGTACTTC. The chain links TRBV5-6 to TRBJ2-7; the D is unclear. CDR1 SGHDT and CDR2 YYEEEE come from the germline V gene. The CDR3 has 12 amino acids. The V and J ends lost 1 base and 10 bases respectively, with 12 bases between them.

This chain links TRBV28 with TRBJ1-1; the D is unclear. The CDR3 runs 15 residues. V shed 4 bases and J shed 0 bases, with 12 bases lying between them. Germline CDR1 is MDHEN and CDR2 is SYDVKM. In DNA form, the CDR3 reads TGTGCCAGCAGTTCTCCGACAAGCATGAACACTGAAGCTTTCTTT. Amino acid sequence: CASSSPTSMNTEAFF.